These T cell receptor beta chains were read from a single sample in a study of blood T cell repertoires in COVID-19. Assay: immunoSEQ multiplex PCR; the TCRdb copy retains only in-frame clones and omits some. The table has about 150,000 clones, around 86% seen once. Sequencing was done on a sample of PBMCs or T cells enriched from blood (not recorded which). The origin of the receptors is a man aged 50-60 years who had recovered from COVID-19. CDR3s include the opening cysteine and the closing phenylalanine or tryptophan. Fields, in order: J gene, clone size, V gene, D gene, CDR3 protein, CDR3 DNA. The D gene is left open where the match is weak. Clone size is shown for a subset of rows, as once, few, many or a class of expanded clone.

TRBJ2-5,.,TRBV30,TRBD2,CARRTLVAGANQETQYF,TGTGCCCGGCGCACGCTGGTGGCGGGAGCGAACCAAGAGACCCAGTACTTC
TRBJ1-2,.,TRBV4-3,.,CASSQVRGGYTF,TGCGCCAGCAGCCAAGTAAGGGGCGGCTACACCTTC
TRBJ2-7,.,TRBV13,.,CASSFGRRGKRYEQYF,TGTGCCAGCAGCTTCGGCCGGCGGGGCAAACGCTACGAGCAGTACTTC
TRBJ2-5,.,TRBV11-2,TRBD1,CASSKGSAGGAETQYF,TGTGCCAGCAGCAAAGGTTCGGCAGGGGGCGCCGAGACCCAGTACTTC
TRBJ2-2,once,TRBV28,.,CASSLMGNLNTGELFF,TGTGCCAGCAGTTTAATGGGCAACTTGAACACCGGGGAGCTGTTTTTT
TRBJ2-5,.,TRBV4-3,TRBD1,CASSQQDRGETQYF,TGCGCCAGCAGCCAGCAAGACAGGGGTGAGACCCAGTACTTC
TRBJ2-2,once,TRBV10-3,.,CAIGRTDQNTGELFF,TGTGCCATCGGTAGGACAGACCAGAACACCGGGGAGCTGTTTTTT
TRBJ1-2,.,TRBV24-1,.,CATSGPGDGYTF,TGTGCCACCAGTGGTCCAGGGGATGGCTACACCTTC
TRBJ2-2,.,TRBV7-7,.,CASSLSSVNTGELFF,TGTGCCAGCAGCTTGTCTTCGGTTAACACCGGGGAGCTGTTTTTT
TRBJ1-5,.,TRBV30,.,CAWSGWREGQPQHF,TGTGCCTGGAGTGGGTGGAGGGAAGGCCAGCCCCAGCATTTT
TRBJ2-3,.,TRBV7-2,.,CASSLGRGTDTQYF,TGTGCCAGCAGCTTAGGGCGGGGAACAGATACGCAGTATTTT
TRBJ2-3,.,TRBV7-9,TRBD2,CASSLELAVSDTQYF,TGTGCCAGCAGCTTAGAACTAGCGGTATCAGATACGCAGTATTTT
TRBJ2-3,.,TRBV6-5,.,CASTFPGTDTQYF,TGTGCCAGCACCTTTCCGGGGACAGATACGCAGTATTTT
TRBJ1-6,few,TRBV9,.,CASSPTSAGYNSPLHF,TGTGCCAGCAGCCCGACATCGGCAGGTTATAATTCACCCCTCCACTTT
TRBJ2-3,.,TRBV4-3,.,CASSPGGQGVADTQYF,TGCGCCAGCAGCCCTGGAGGGCAGGGAGTCGCAGATACGCAGTATTTT
TRBJ2-5,.,TRBV7-2,.,CASSSRETQYF,TGTGCCAGCAGCTCGCGAGAGACCCAGTACTTC
TRBJ1-4,once,TRBV18,TRBD1,CASSQTGGWQNEKLFF,TGTGCCAGCTCACAAACAGGGGGCTGGCAGAATGAAAAACTGTTTTTT
TRBJ2-1,.,TRBV12-3/TRBV12-4,.,CASIPSSYNEQFF,TGTGCCAGCATCCCGAGCTCCTACAATGAGCAGTTCTTC
TRBJ1-4,.,TRBV6-2/TRBV6-3,TRBD1,CASSYSMGQGARGEKLFF,TGTGCCAGCAGTTACTCGATGGGACAGGGGGCGCGAGGTGAAAAACTGTTTTTT
TRBJ1-2,.,TRBV11-2,.,CASSPILSDGYTF,TGTGCCAGCAGCCCCATTCTTAGCGATGGCTACACCTTC
TRBJ2-7,once,TRBV18,.,CASSRGLENYEQYF,TGTGCCAGCTCAAGGGGACTTGAGAACTACGAGCAGTACTTC
TRBJ2-7,.,TRBV11-2,TRBD2,CASTGTSGSYEQYF,TGTGCCAGCACCGGGACTAGCGGGAGCTACGAGCAGTACTTC
TRBJ2-3,.,TRBV3-1/TRBV3-2,.,CASSPMRVGADTQYF,TGTGCCAGCAGTCCCATGAGGGTCGGCGCAGATACGCAGTATTTT
TRBJ2-5,.,TRBV5-1,TRBD2,CASSTTSGGAETQYF,TGCGCCAGCAGCACAACTAGCGGGGGGGCCGAGACCCAGTACTTC
TRBJ1-2,.,TRBV5-1,TRBD1,CASSIGTVPFGYTF,TGCGCCAGCAGCATCGGGACAGTCCCTTTTGGCTACACCTTC
TRBJ2-5,.,TRBV28,TRBD2,CASSQGLAGVETQYF,TGTGCCAGCAGTCAGGGACTAGCGGGAGTTGAGACCCAGTACTTC
TRBJ1-5,once,TRBV30,TRBD1,CAGGTGGNQPQHF,TGTGCCGGTGGGACAGGGGGGAATCAGCCCCAGCATTTT
TRBJ1-2,.,TRBV19,.,CASSMRPGRDGYTF,TGTGCCAGTAGTATGAGGCCGGGGAGGGATGGCTACACCTTC
TRBJ1-5,.,TRBV1,.,CTSSHAGQGANQPQHF,TGCACCAGCAGCCATGCCGGACAGGGAGCAAATCAGCCCCAGCATTTT
TRBJ2-2,.,TRBV28,TRBD2,CASSDGLAGVHGELFF,TGTGCCAGCAGTGACGGACTAGCGGGAGTCCACGGGGAGCTGTTTTTT
TRBJ2-5,.,TRBV27,TRBD1,CASSAVGTGVRETQYF,TGTGCCAGCAGTGCCGTTGGGACAGGGGTACGGGAGACCCAGTACTTC
TRBJ2-2,few,TRBV5-4,TRBD2,CASSWTSGRTGELFF,TGTGCCAGCAGCTGGACTAGCGGAAGGACCGGGGAGCTGTTTTTT
TRBJ2-1,.,TRBV7-9,.,CASSSHYNEQFF,TGTGCCAGCAGCTCCCACTACAATGAGCAGTTCTTC
TRBJ2-3,.,TRBV19,TRBD2,CASRMGGTQYF,TGTGCCAGTAGGATGGGGGGGACGCAGTATTTT
TRBJ2-3,.,TRBV2,TRBD1,CASIPRTGVTDTQYF,TGTGCCAGCATTCCCCGGACAGGGGTTACAGATACGCAGTATTTT
TRBJ1-2,.,TRBV2,TRBD1,CASSGDRINYGYTF,TGTGCCAGCAGTGGGGACAGGATCAACTATGGCTACACCTTC
TRBJ2-3,.,TRBV19,TRBD1,CASSDRGQDTQYF,TGTGCCAGTAGCGACAGGGGGCAAGATACGCAGTATTTT
TRBJ1-1,.,TRBV6-5,.,CASSPGGAVNTEAFF,TGTGCCAGCAGTCCCGGGGGAGCAGTGAACACTGAAGCTTTCTTT
TRBJ2-2,.,TRBV18,TRBD1,CASSPPGTGTGELFF,TGTGCCAGCTCACCACCGGGGACAGGGACCGGGGAGCTGTTTTTT
TRBJ2-1,.,TRBV24-1,TRBD1,CATSDPDRGSYNEQFF,TGTGCCACCAGTGACCCGGACAGGGGGTCCTACAATGAGCAGTTCTTC
TRBJ1-5,.,TRBV28,.,CASSPLRGGQHQPQHF,TGTGCCAGCAGCCCCCTGCGGGGTGGGCAGCATCAGCCCCAGCATTTT
TRBJ1-1,.,TRBV6-5,TRBD1,CASSYHGTDQPEAFF,TGTGCCAGCAGTTACCACGGGACAGACCAGCCTGAAGCTTTCTTT
TRBJ2-7,.,TRBV19,TRBD1,CASSMGTGGNSYEQYF,TGTGCCAGTAGTATGGGGACAGGGGGTAACTCCTACGAGCAGTACTTC
TRBJ2-2,.,TRBV7-9,.,CASSATGNTGELFF,TGTGCCAGCAGCGCGACAGGGAACACCGGGGAGCTGTTTTTT
TRBJ1-4,.,TRBV30,.,CAWSVRQGTNEKLFF,TGTGCCTGGAGTGTAAGGCAGGGCACTAATGAAAAACTGTTTTTT
TRBJ2-5,.,TRBV19,.,CATREGQAYQETQYF,TGTGCCACAAGGGAGGGACAGGCGTACCAAGAGACCCAGTACTTC
TRBJ1-2,few,TRBV7-9,TRBD1,CASSFGQGHGYTF,TGTGCCAGCAGCTTCGGACAGGGCCATGGCTACACCTTC
TRBJ1-2,.,TRBV5-1,TRBD1,CASSVTGGNNYGYTF,TGCGCCAGCAGTGTTACAGGGGGTAATAACTATGGCTACACCTTC
TRBJ2-3,.,TRBV5-4,.,CASSPGAAEGADTQYF,TGTGCCAGCAGCCCCGGGGCAGCGGAGGGCGCAGATACGCAGTATTTT
TRBJ1-2,.,TRBV4-2,.,CASSQVSGSGLSGYTF,TGTGCCAGCAGCCAAGTATCGGGTTCGGGGTTGAGTGGCTACACCTTC
TRBJ1-5,once,TRBV28,.,CASSPPTVAQPQHF,TGTGCCAGCAGTCCACCGACAGTGGCTCAGCCCCAGCATTTT
TRBJ2-5,.,TRBV28,.,CASSFVVKETQYF,TGTGCCAGCAGTTTCGTAGTCAAAGAGACCCAGTACTTC
TRBJ1-2,.,TRBV11-2,.,CASSWPGGEGYTF,TGTGCCAGCAGCTGGCCGGGGGGTGAGGGCTACACCTTC
TRBJ1-2,.,TRBV28,.,CASSLTSPFYGYTF,TGTGCCAGCAGTTTAACGAGCCCCTTCTATGGCTACACCTTC
TRBJ2-5,.,TRBV14,.,CASSQDSASYQETQYF,TGTGCCAGCAGCCAAGATAGCGCGTCGTACCAAGAGACCCAGTACTTC
TRBJ1-6,few,TRBV28,TRBD1,CASSLGQGSSPLHF,TGTGCCAGCAGTCTAGGACAGGGAAGTTCACCCCTCCACTTT
TRBJ2-2,once,TRBV11-3,.,CASSPPGTGELFF,TGTGCCAGCAGCCCTCCAGGGACCGGGGAGCTGTTTTTT